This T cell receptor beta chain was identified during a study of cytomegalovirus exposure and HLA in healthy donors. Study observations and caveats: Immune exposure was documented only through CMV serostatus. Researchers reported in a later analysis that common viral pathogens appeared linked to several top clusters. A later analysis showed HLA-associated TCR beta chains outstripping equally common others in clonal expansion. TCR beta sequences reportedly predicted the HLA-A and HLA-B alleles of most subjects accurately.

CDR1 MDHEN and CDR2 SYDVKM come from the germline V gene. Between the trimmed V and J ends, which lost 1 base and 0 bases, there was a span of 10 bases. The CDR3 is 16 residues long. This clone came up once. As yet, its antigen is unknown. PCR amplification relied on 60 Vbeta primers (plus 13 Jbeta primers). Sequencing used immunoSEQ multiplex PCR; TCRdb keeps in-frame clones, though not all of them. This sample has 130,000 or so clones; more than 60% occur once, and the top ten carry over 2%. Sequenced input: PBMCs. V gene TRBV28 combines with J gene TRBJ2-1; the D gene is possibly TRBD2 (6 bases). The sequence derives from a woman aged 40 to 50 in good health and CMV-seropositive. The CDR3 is CASSLYGSGSYNEQFF. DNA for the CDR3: TGTGCCAGCAGTTTATATGGTAGCGGCTCCTACAATGAGCAGTTCTTC.